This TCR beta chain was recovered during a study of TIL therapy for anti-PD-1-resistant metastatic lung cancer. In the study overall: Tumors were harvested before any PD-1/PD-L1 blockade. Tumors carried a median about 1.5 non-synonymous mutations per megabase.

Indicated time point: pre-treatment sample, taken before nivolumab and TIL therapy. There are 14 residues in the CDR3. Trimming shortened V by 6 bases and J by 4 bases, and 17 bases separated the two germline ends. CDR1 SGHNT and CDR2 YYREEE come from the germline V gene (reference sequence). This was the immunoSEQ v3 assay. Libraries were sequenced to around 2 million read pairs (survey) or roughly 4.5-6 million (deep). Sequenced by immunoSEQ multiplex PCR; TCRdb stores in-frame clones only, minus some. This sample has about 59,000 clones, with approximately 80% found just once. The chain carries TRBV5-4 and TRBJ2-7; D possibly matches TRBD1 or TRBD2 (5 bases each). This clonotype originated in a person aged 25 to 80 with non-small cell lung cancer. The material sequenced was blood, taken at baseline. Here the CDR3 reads CASNSGTLPYEQYF. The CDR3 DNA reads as TGTGCCAGCAACTCCGGGACCCTCCCATACGAGCAGTACTTC.